These T cell receptor beta chains were read from a single sample in a study of shared clonotypes between healthy human individuals. Repertoires were generated with immunoSEQ multiplex PCR, while TCRdb's copy carries only in-frame clones and drops some. The table records more than 2,000,000 clones, about 92% of them present only once. The sequencing input was naive CD4+ T cells sorted from blood. The receptors stem from a man aged 18 to 29 in good health. Both conserved end residues are part of each CDR3. Fields, in order: D gene, V gene, clone size, J gene, CDR3 protein, CDR3 DNA. A D gene is named only where the DNA matches it firmly. Some rows mark clone size as missing; the rest say once, few, many or name a class of expanded clone.

>TRBD2|TRBV5-4|NA|TRBJ2-5
CASSLAGVAGGQETQYF
TGTGCCAGCAGCTTGGCGGGGGTAGCGGGGGGCCAAGAGACCCAGTACTTC
>NA|TRBV19|NA|TRBJ2-2
CASSIERNTGELFF
TGTGCCAGTAGTATAGAAAGGAACACCGGGGAGCTGTTTTTT
>NA|TRBV9|NA|TRBJ2-5
CASSPGVGQETQYF
TGTGCCAGCAGCCCCGGCGTAGGGCAAGAGACCCAGTACTTC
>NA|TRBV18|NA|TRBJ2-7
CASSTTESYEQYF
TGTGCCAGCTCAACGACAGAGTCCTACGAGCAGTACTTC
>NA|TRBV15|NA|TRBJ2-7
CATSSSRGNEQYF
TGTGCCACCAGCAGCTCCAGGGGAAACGAGCAGTACTTC
>NA|TRBV21-1|NA|TRBJ2-7
CANPRSGGHPVEQYF
TGTGCCAATCCGCGATCGGGGGGGCATCCCGTCGAGCAGTACTTC
>NA|TRBV4-3|NA|TRBJ2-7
CASSQDLSTSGEQYF
TGCGCCAGCAGCCAAGACCTATCGACGTCCGGCGAGCAGTACTTC
>NA|TRBV6-4|NA|TRBJ1-6
CASSPLGGPLHF
TGTGCCAGCAGCCCCTTGGGTGGACCCCTCCACTTT
>NA|TRBV10-1|NA|TRBJ1-2
CASRGIYGYTF
TGCGCCAGCAGGGGAATCTATGGCTACACCTTC
>NA|TRBV28|few|TRBJ1-1
CASSFGGWGAFF
TGTGCCAGCAGTTTTGGCGGGTGGGGAGCTTTCTTT
>NA|TRBV5-1|NA|TRBJ2-7
CASSLPSYEQYF
TGCGCCAGCAGCTTACCCTCCTACGAGCAGTACTTC
>NA|TRBV6-5|NA|TRBJ2-4
CASSYGGVGKNIQYF
TGTGCCAGCAGTTACGGCGGGGTAGGAAAAAACATTCAGTACTTC
>NA|TRBV6-6|NA|TRBJ1-1
CASNRGEGTEAFF
TGTGCCAGCAATAGAGGGGAAGGAACTGAAGCTTTCTTT
>NA|TRBV19|NA|TRBJ1-5
CASARSNQPQHF
TGTGCCAGTGCCAGGTCCAATCAGCCCCAGCATTTT
>NA|TRBV6-5|NA|TRBJ1-2
CASSYSGPAYGYTF
TGTGCCAGCAGTTACTCGGGGCCAGCCTATGGCTACACCTTC
>NA|TRBV28|NA|TRBJ2-4
CASSFGTGRIQYF
TGTGCCAGCAGTTTTGGTACAGGACGGATTCAGTACTTC
>TRBD1|TRBV28|NA|TRBJ2-5
CASSMGQGVPQETQYF
TGTGCCAGCAGCATGGGACAGGGGGTCCCCCAAGAGACCCAGTACTTC
>NA|TRBV20-1|NA|TRBJ1-2
CSASPEGVF
TGCAGTGCTAGCCCCGAGGGCGTTTTC